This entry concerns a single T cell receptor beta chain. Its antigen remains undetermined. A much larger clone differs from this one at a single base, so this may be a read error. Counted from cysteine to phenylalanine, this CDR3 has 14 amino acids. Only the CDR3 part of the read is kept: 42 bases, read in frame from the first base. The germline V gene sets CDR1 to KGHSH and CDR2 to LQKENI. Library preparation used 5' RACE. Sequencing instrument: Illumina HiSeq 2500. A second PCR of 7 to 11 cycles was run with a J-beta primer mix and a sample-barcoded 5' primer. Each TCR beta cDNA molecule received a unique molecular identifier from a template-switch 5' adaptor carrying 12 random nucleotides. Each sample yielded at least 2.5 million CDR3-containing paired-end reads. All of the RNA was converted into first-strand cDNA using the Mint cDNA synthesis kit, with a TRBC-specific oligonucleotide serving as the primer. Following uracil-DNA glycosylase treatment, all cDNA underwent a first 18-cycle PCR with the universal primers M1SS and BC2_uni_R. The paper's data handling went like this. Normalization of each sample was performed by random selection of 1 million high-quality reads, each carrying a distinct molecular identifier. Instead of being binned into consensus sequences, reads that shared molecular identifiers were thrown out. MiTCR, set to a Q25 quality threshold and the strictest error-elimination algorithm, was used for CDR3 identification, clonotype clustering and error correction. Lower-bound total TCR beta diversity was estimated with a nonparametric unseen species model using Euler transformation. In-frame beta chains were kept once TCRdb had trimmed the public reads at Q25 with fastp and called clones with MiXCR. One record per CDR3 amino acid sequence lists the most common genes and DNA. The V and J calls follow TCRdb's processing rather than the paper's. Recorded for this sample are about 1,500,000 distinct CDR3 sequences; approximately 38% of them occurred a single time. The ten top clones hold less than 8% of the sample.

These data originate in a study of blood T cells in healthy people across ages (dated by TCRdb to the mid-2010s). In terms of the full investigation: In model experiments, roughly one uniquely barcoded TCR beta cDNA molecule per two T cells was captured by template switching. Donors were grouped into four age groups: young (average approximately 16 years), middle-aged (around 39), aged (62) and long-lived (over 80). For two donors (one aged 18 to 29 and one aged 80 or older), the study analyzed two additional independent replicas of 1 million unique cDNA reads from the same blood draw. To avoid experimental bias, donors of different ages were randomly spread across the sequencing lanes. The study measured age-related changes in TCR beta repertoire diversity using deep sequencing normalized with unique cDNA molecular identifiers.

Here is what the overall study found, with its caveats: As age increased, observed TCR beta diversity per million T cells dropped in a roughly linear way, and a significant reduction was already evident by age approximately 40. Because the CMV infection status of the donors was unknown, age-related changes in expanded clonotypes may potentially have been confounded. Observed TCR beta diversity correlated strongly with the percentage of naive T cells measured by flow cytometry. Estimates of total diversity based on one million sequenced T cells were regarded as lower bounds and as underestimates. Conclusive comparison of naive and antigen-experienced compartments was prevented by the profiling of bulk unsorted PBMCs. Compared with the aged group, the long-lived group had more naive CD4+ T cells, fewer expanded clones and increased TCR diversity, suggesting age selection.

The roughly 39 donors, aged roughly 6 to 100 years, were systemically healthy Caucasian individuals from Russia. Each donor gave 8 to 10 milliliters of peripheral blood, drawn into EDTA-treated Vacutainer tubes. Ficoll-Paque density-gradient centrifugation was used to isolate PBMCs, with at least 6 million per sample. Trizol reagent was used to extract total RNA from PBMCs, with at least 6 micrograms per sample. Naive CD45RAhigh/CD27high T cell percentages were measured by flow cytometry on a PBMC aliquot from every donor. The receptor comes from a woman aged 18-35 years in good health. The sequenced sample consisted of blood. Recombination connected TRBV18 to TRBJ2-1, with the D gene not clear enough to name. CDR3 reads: CASSQGPSYNGQFF. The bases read TGTGCCAGCTCACAGGGCCCCTCCTACAATGGGCAGTTCTTC.